The present T cell receptor (beta chain) was sequenced within a study of beta chain features in type 1 diabetes (dated by TCRdb to 2016 to 2019). For the wider study: No differences in mean age, gender distribution, total cell number or subset yield were found between patients and healthy donors. Across all samples, 107,917,701 sorted cells were examined, and cell number per subset correlated strongly with RNA yield. In the study, TCRB repertoires of sorted circulating CD4+ T cell subsets from recently diagnosed type 1 diabetes patients were compared with those of matched healthy donors. Regulatory and stem cell-like memory subsets were obtained from only 8 patients and roughly 8 healthy donors, while naive and central memory subsets were obtained from all 30 or so donors.

The High Capacity cDNA Reverse Transcription Kit was used to reverse transcribe all of the isolated RNA, meaning that expressed TCRB transcripts were what got sequenced. Deep immunoSEQ sequencing was applied to naive, central memory and regulatory T cell samples, giving an average of about 3.6 million total reads per sample. Sorted cells were lysed in RLT buffer, and RNA was extracted using DNase-treated RNeasy Micro or Mini kits according to cell number. Each cell subset was processed separately to prevent cross-contamination, with patient and healthy donor samples processed together. The immunoSEQ multiplex PCR was used to amplify TCRB sequences from cDNA, generating 87-bp fragments that spanned the CDR3 region. Sequencing of the amplicons was done on the Illumina HiSeq platform. The original methods were these. PCR bias was corrected computationally using synthetic template baselines, and reads within Hamming distance 2 were collapsed, with unmergeable singletons discarded. Reads were aligned to IMGT to assign V, D and J genes, CDR3 length, and insertions or deletions at six rearrangement sites. Clonotype counts were normalized to sorted cell number within each subset before computing true diversity and Gini coefficients with the tcR R package. Repertoire sharing was quantified using the overlap coefficient calculated on TCRB nucleotide sequences. Sourced from immuneACCESS, this table was stored by TCRdb with only in-frame sequences that have V and J called. A share of the clones is absent; for the studies checked, an unresolved V gene accounts for under half, and the remainder has no known explanation. V and J calls and clone size come straight from that table; D and trimming were deduced from the DNA. This sample gives roughly 130,000 clones in total; around a tenth of them show up just once. The top ten constitute 0.55% to 0.85% of the sample.

Summary of the overall study and its limitations: Because the HLA sub-analyses included only small numbers of individuals, any influence of HLA type on TCRB rearrangement was left unresolved. At VDJ recombination sites, type 1 diabetes patients had fewer insertions and more deleted nucleotides, which implies abnormalities in thymic rearrangement. Naive, central memory and regulatory TCRB repertoires appeared more similar among patients than among healthy donors. Because cDNA rather than genomic DNA was sequenced, highly expressing activated cells could have been over-represented, although no difference in activation and CD3 levels was found between groups. A moderate but significant shortening of TCRB CDR3 length was observed in type 1 diabetes patients in all four CD4+ subsets. Shorter templates might be favored by PCR, yet because patient and control samples were amplified and corrected together, any such skew would affect both groups equally.

As to this clone: There is no known antigen for this receptor. No much larger clone is present one base from it, and per-base qualities are unavailable.

Each donor gave one peripheral blood draw, averaging roughly 120 mL, which was collected into heparinised tubes. A BD FACSAria II and a panel including CD45RO, CCR7, CD25, CD127, CD95 and CD27 were used to sort naive, central memory, regulatory and stem cell-like memory CD4+ T cells. Every sorted population had a purity above 95%. PBMCs were isolated immediately by Lymphoprep density gradient centrifugation and stained directly without culture. So that batch effects would be minimized, each experiment stained and sorted samples in pairs, pairing one healthy donor with one patient. The CDR3 has 12 amino acids, counting the end cysteine and phenylalanine. Here the CDR3 DNA is all that survives: 36 bases in frame from base 1. CDR1 and CDR2, looked up from the germline V gene (reference sequence), are MNHEY and SMNVEV. V was cut back by 6 bases and J by 8 bases, leaving a gap of 11 bases between them.

The chain is encoded by TRBV27 joined to TRBJ2-1, with TRBD1 as a weak D call on 5 bases. The sequence came from a man between 18 and 29 years old in good health. The specimen was central memory CD4+ T cells from blood. The bases read TGTGCCAGCAGCCAGGTCAGGGATGAGCAGTTCTTC. Its translation is CASSQVRDEQFF.